These 30 T cell receptor beta chains were all obtained from the same sample, sequenced in a study of siplizumab effects on memory and regulatory T cells (dated by TCRdb to about 2019). The library was prepared using the immunoSEQ multiplex PCR assay. Held by TCRdb, this immuneACCESS table contains in-frame sequences only and omits some clones. Under half of the omission traces to an unresolved V gene where checked; the cause of the rest is unknown. The sample records 65,000 to 90,000 clones, 93% of which are singletons. The ten largest clones add up to 4.5% to 5% of the sample. The sequenced material came from CD8+ T cells sorted from blood. These receptors came from a human donor in good health.

The chain recombines TRBV29-1 with TRBJ2-3; 11 nucleotides agree with TRBD2. The CDR3 length is 14 residues. The V and J ends lost 7 bases and 2 bases, in that order; junction bases with no gene match: 5. The V gene's germline CDR1 is SQVTM and CDR2 ANQGSEA. CDR3 DNA sequence: TGCAGCGCCGGGGGACTAGCGGCCACAGATACGCAGTATTTT. Translated: CSAGGLAATDTQYF.

The V gene is TRBV5-6, the J gene TRBJ1-5; tentatively, D is TRBD1 (6 bases). V dropped 2 bases and J dropped 7 bases, with 10 bases sitting between them. Looked up from germline, CDR1 is SGHDT and CDR2 is YYEEEE. The CDR3 is 13 residues long. The CDR3 loop reads CASSLGGEQPQHF. CDR3 coding DNA: TGTGCCAGCAGCTTAGGGGGGGAACAGCCCCAGCATTTT.

The chain combines TRBV7-2 with TRBJ2-7; D not resolved. The germline V and J ends were trimmed by 5 bases and 1 base, with 12 bases remaining between them. The germline V gene encodes CDR1 SGHTA and CDR2 FQGNSA. The CDR3 sequence is 14 residues long. Here the CDR3 reads CASSPTSLSYEQYF. The CDR3 nucleotides are TGTGCCAGCAGCCCCACTTCCCTGTCCTACGAGCAGTACTTC.

The J gene is TRBJ2-7, the V gene TRBV5-6; tentative D call: TRBD2 (5 bases). Germline V lookup: CDR1 SGHDT, CDR2 YYEEEE. Deletions cut 1 base from V and 4 bases from J, with 12 bases between. The CDR3 runs 14 residues. The DNA for the CDR3 is TGTGCCAGCAGCTTGCGACTCTGGGAGTACGAGCAGTACTTC. Residues: CASSLRLWEYEQYF.

The chain employs TRBV7-8 and TRBJ2-3; the match to TRBD1 covers 9 bases. Per germline, CDR1 SGHVS and CDR2 FQNEAQ. Germline trimming cut 2 bases from V and 4 bases from J; bases unmatched to any gene: 4. The CDR3 covers 15 residues. As DNA, the CDR3 is TGTGCCAGCAGCTTAAAGGACAGGGGTGCAGATACGCAGTATTTT. It is translated as CASSLKDRGADTQYF.

The chain links TRBV9 to TRBJ2-5; tentatively, D is TRBD1 (6 bases). Trimming cost V 3 bases and J 1 base, with 13 bases left between them. Looked up from germline, CDR1 is SGDLS and CDR2 is YYNGEE. This CDR3 spans 15 amino acids. DNA of the CDR3: TGTGCCAGCAGCGGGGTGGACAGTTTCCAAGAGACCCAGTACTTC. It is translated as CASSGVDSFQETQYF.

This chain links TRBV10-3 with TRBJ2-7, with D tentatively TRBD1 (5 bases). V gave up 8 bases and J gave up 3 bases, with 17 bases separating them. There are 14 residues in the CDR3. Germline CDR1 and CDR2: ENHRY and SYGVKD. The CDR3 protein is CAIAEDRGNYEQYF. In DNA, the CDR3 is TGTGCCATCGCTGAGGATAGGGGAAACTACGAGCAGTACTTC.

The chain couples TRBV29-1 to TRBJ2-2; weak D call: TRBD1 (6 bases). This CDR3 has 15 amino acids. V lost 7 bases to trimming and J lost 7 bases, with 22 bases between them. Germline assignment: CDR1 SQVTM and CDR2 ANQGSEA. CDR3 in amino acids: CSGYIASGVGGELFF. CDR3 DNA sequence: TGCAGCGGTTATATAGCATCAGGGGTAGGCGGGGAGCTGTTTTTT.

The chain carries TRBV6-5 and TRBJ1-1; 8 bases are shared with TRBD1. CDR3 length: 15 amino acids. The V segment lost 2 bases and the J segment 3 bases; nucleotides outside the gene matches: 5. CDR1 and CDR2 from the germline V gene are MNHEY and SVGAGI. CDR3 in DNA: TGTGCCAGCAGTTACACGACAGGGGAGGACACTGAAGCTTTCTTT. It specifies CASSYTTGEDTEAFF.

This chain connects TRBV9 to TRBJ1-2; D might be TRBD1 (5 bases). Germline V CDR1 and CDR2: SGDLS, YYNGEE. CDR3 length: 16 amino acids. Trimming cost V 0 bases and J 4 bases, with 16 bases left between them. The CDR3 DNA reads TGTGCCAGCAGCGTAGGCAGGGAGGGGAGCTCCTATGGCTACACCTTC. This translates into CASSVGREGSSYGYTF.

The V and J genes are TRBV7-2 and TRBJ2-7; no clear D gene. This CDR3 spans 15 amino acids. The V gene lost 3 bases and the J gene lost 2 bases, with 14 bases spanning the gap. CDR1 and CDR2 from the germline V gene are SGHTA and FQGNSA. The CDR3 sequence is CASSFILASTYEQYF. For the CDR3, the DNA is TGTGCCAGCAGCTTTATTCTTGCATCTACCTACGAGCAGTACTTC.

Only one count was recorded for this clone. V is TRBV6-7 and J is TRBJ2-4; D possibly corresponds to TRBD2 (5 bases). TRBV6-7 qualifies as an ORF whose function is uncertain. The CDR3 covers 14 residues. Deletions cut 4 bases from V and 0 bases from J, with 7 bases between. CDR3 amino acids: CASSFGLAKNIQYF. In DNA form, the CDR3 reads TGTGCCAGCAGTTTCGGACTAGCCAAAAACATTCAGTACTTC.

This chain uses TRBV10-1 with TRBJ1-5; 10 bases align to TRBD1. Germline V gene data show CDR1 as WNHNN and CDR2 as SYGVQD (reference sequence). The CDR3 totals 19 residues. V was pared by 9 bases and J by 4 bases, with 21 bases of the junction left unmatched. The CDR3: CARYQPRDRGGCRNQPQHF. The CDR3 region has the DNA TGCGCCAGGTACCAACCCCGGGACAGGGGTGGGTGCCGAAATCAGCCCCAGCATTTT.

The chain recombines TRBV5-6 with TRBJ2-1, with D perhaps TRBD1 or TRBD2 (5 bases each). This CDR3 comprises 14 residues. Trimming took 5 bases from V and 5 from J, leaving 14 bases between them. Germline V CDR1 and CDR2: SGHDT, YYEEEE. This chain's CDR3 is CASRTGTGDNEQFF. In DNA, the CDR3 is TGTGCCAGCAGGACCGGGACGGGCGACAATGAGCAGTTCTTC.

The rearrangement uses TRBV5-5 and TRBJ2-3; TRBD2 matches at 9 bases. The CDR3 totals 14 residues. Germline loops: CDR1 SGHKS, CDR2 YYEKEE (reference sequence). Trimming at V came to 7 bases and at J to 3 bases, leaving 6 bases not matched to a gene. The CDR3 reads CASHKSGGTDTQYF. The CDR3 DNA reads as TGTGCCAGCCACAAAAGCGGGGGGACAGATACGCAGTATTTT.

The J gene is TRBJ2-1, the V gene TRBV10-2; TRBD2 agrees at 12 bases. The CDR3 consists of 15 residues. Germline CDR1 and CDR2: WSHSY and SAAADI. After removal of 6 bases from V and 0 bases from J, the junction contained 0 bases not matched to a gene. CDR3 region: CASRLAGGSYNEQFF. In DNA, the CDR3 is TGCGCCAGCAGACTAGCGGGGGGCTCCTACAATGAGCAGTTCTTC.

This sequence joins TRBV9 and TRBJ1-2; D ambiguous. The V gene lost 1 base and the J gene lost 7 bases, with 11 bases spanning the gap. This CDR3 is 13 amino acids long. Germline V lookup: CDR1 SGDLS, CDR2 YYNGEE. The CDR3 loop is CASSVSGYSGYTF. The CDR3 DNA is TGTGCCAGCAGCGTATCGGGGTACTCTGGCTACACCTTC.

The J gene is TRBJ1-1, the V gene TRBV5-6, with D uncertain. The length of the CDR3 is 16 residues. CDR1 and CDR2 (germline): SGHDT, YYEEEE. V lost 2 bases to trimming and J lost 1 base, with 15 bases between them. CDR3 in DNA: TGTGCCAGCAGCTTAGGATCCCTCGGTGCGAACACTGAAGCTTTCTTT. Residues: CASSLGSLGANTEAFF. The variable domain in full, with the rest retrieved from reference TRBV5-6 and TRBJ1-1, is DAGVTQSPTHLIKTRGQQVTLRCSPKSGHDTVSWYQQALGQGPQFIFQYYEEEERQRGNFPDRFSGHQFPNYSSELNVNALLLGDSALYLCASSLGSLGANTEAFFGQGTRLTVV.

The chain is built from TRBV12-5 and TRBJ1-2; 9 nucleotides align to TRBD1. J was trimmed by 4 bases and V by 0 bases; bases with no gene match: 0. Germline CDR1 LGHNT, CDR2 FRNRAP. The CDR3 covers 14 residues. For the CDR3, the DNA is TGTGCTAGTGGTTTGGTGACAGGGGGCTATGGCTACACCTTC. Its translation is CASGLVTGGYGYTF.

V is TRBV27 and J is TRBJ2-7, with 7 nucleotides matching TRBD1. The CDR3 spans 15 residues. Germline V lookup: CDR1 MNHEY, CDR2 SMNVEV (reference sequence). Trimming at V came to 5 bases and at J to 2 bases, leaving 9 bases not matched to a gene. The CDR3 nucleotides are TGTGCCAGCAGTCTTTCCCCAGGACAGGCCTACGAGCAGTACTTC. Its translation is CASSLSPGQAYEQYF.

This chain uses TRBV7-9 with TRBJ1-4, with 9 bases fitting TRBD1. CDR3 length equals 14 residues. In germline, CDR1 is SEHNR, CDR2 FQNEAQ (reference sequence). V dropped 5 bases and J dropped 8; count of bases not matched to a gene: 6. Here the CDR3 reads CASSPQGAGEKLFF. CDR3 sequence (DNA): TGTGCCAGCAGCCCACAGGGGGCGGGAGAAAAACTGTTTTTT.

This clone was counted once. V is TRBV14 and J is TRBJ2-1; D unclear. There are 15 residues in the CDR3. V was trimmed by 1 base and J by 0 bases, leaving 7 bases between them. Germline CDR1 SGHDN, CDR2 FVKESK. CDR3 in amino acids: CASSQGMSSYNEQFF. The CDR3 region has the DNA TGTGCCAGCAGCCAAGGAATGAGCTCCTACAATGAGCAGTTCTTC.

This chain joins TRBV11-2 and TRBJ2-7, with 7 bases that match TRBD1. Germline trimming cut 4 bases from V and 2 bases from J; bases unmatched to any gene: 5. CDR1 is SGHAT and CDR2 is FQNNGV in the germline V gene. CDR3 length equals 14 residues. The CDR3, as DNA: TGTGCCAGCAGCTCATATACAGGGGCCTACGAGCAGTACTTC. Residues: CASSSYTGAYEQYF.

The chain combines TRBV21-1 with TRBJ1-4; TRBD1 is taken as the D call from the table, unchecked against the DNA. TRBV21-1 is described as a pseudogene. The CDR3 covers 16 residues. CDR3 loop: CASSPPGCATNEKLFF. CDR3 nucleotide sequence: TGTGCCAGCAGCCCACCAGGCTGTGCAACTAATGAAAAACTGTTTTTT.

The chain employs TRBV6-6 and TRBJ2-2; D remains ambiguous. The CDR3 runs 11 residues. CDR1 MNHNY and CDR2 SVGAGI come from the germline V gene (reference sequence). Trimming shortened V by 8 bases and J by 6 bases, and 7 bases separated the two germline ends. The CDR3 loop reads CASSFPGELFF. The CDR3 DNA follows: TGTGCCAGCTCCTTCCCCGGGGAGCTGTTTTTT.

J is TRBJ1-3 and V is TRBV6-5, with 8 bases fitting TRBD1. In germline, CDR1 is MNHEY, CDR2 SVGAGI. The CDR3 has 14 residues. V shed 6 bases, J shed 3 bases, and the junction held 4 bases outside the gene matches. The CDR3 is CASRPTGVGNTIYF. The CDR3 DNA reads TGTGCCAGCAGGCCGACAGGGGTTGGAAACACCATATATTTT.

The genes are TRBV27 and TRBJ2-2; 8 nucleotides agree with TRBD1. CDR1 is MNHEY, CDR2 SMNVEV, per germline (reference sequence). Trimming took 9 bases from V and 4 from J; bases not matched to a gene: 7. The CDR3 is 14 amino acids. CDR3 bases: TGTGCCAGTGGACAGGGCATTTCCACCGGGGAGCTGTTTTTT. The encoded protein is CASGQGISTGELFF.

V usage is TRBV6-4 and J usage is TRBJ2-2; 9 bases are a match to TRBD1. Germline loops: CDR1 MRHNA, CDR2 SNTAGT. V lost 3 bases to trimming and J lost 4 bases; unmatched junction nucleotides: 6. The CDR3 sequence is 16 residues long. This CDR3 reads CASSEGTGMGTGELFF. The CDR3 DNA follows: TGTGCCAGCAGTGAAGGGACAGGGATGGGCACCGGGGAGCTGTTTTTT.

This rearrangement joins TRBV2 to TRBJ2-2, with TRBD2 matching over 15 bases. V was pared by 3 bases and J by 1 base, with 0 bases of the junction left unmatched. The CDR3 has 17 amino acids. CDR1 SNHLY and CDR2 FYNNEI come from the germline V gene. CDR3 amino acids: CASSEGLAGGNTGELFF. In DNA, the CDR3 is TGTGCCAGCAGTGAGGGACTAGCGGGGGGGAACACCGGGGAGCTGTTTTTT.

V is TRBV7-6 and J is TRBJ1-1; the D gene is possibly TRBD1 (5 bases). The V gene lost 5 bases and the J gene lost 4 bases, with 14 bases spanning the gap. CDR3 length: 14 residues. Germline V gene lookup returns CDR1 SGHVS and CDR2 FNYEAQ. The CDR3 coding sequence is TGTGCCAGCAGCCCCGGGGGGGGAAGCACTGAAGCTTTCTTT. Its translation is CASSPGGGSTEAFF.